The text below deals with one TCR beta chain. What it recognizes is unknown. This sample stems from a study of T cells after yellow fever vaccination. Study-wide findings and caveats: Sorted repertoires could include abundant contaminating clonotypes from bulk cells. Post-booster repertoires again held most primary-vaccination clones (96% CD4, over 80% CD8).

This CDR3 is 17 amino acids long. It was through 5'RACE template switching that TCR cDNA was made, with a universal primer site and UMIs added. MiXCR was run by TCRdb on the 5' RACE reads, yielding one entry per CDR3 protein. The sample yields about 160,000 distinct CDR3 sequences, approximately 9.7% seen once. This TCR derives from a man younger than 35 who received the YFV17D yellow fever vaccine. Sequences were derived from CD8+ T cells sorted from PBMCs, sampled 45 days after the yellow fever booster vaccination. The chain recombines TRBV21-1 with TRBJ2-1; TRBD1 is the table's D call, not checked against the DNA. TRBV21-1 is a pseudogene segment. This chain's CDR3 is CASSIRDIGRSTNEQFF. The CDR3 region has the DNA TGTGCCAGCAGCATCCGGGACATAGGTCGCTCCACCAATGAGCAGTTCTTC.